One sample yielded the 27 T cell receptor beta chains listed below, sequenced in a study of cytotoxic CD8 clonotypes in ibrutinib-treated CLL. The method was immunoSEQ multiplex PCR; TCRdb's version includes in-frame clones alone and lacks a portion of them. Of approximately 30,000 clones listed, almost 70% are singletons. Sample: PBMCs, taken after 24 months of ibrutinib treatment. The receptors were sampled from a human donor with chronic lymphocytic leukemia.

The chain links TRBV29-1 to TRBJ2-1; D perhaps matches TRBD2 (5 bases). With 0 bases removed from V and 0 bases from J, the gap between germline ends came to 12 bases. Germline V gives CDR1 SQVTM, CDR2 ANQGSEA. This CDR3 has 16 residues. DNA for the CDR3: TGCAGCGTTGAAGACCCAGGAGGTAGCTCCTACAATGAGCAGTTCTTC. This sequence encodes CSVEDPGGSSYNEQFF.

In its sample, this clone was seen once. The chain has TRBV9 and TRBJ2-7; TRBD1 matches 7 bases. CDR1 and CDR2 from the germline V gene are SGDLS and YYNGEE. The V segment lost 10 bases and the J segment 4 bases; nucleotides outside the gene matches: 11. The CDR3 covers 13 residues. CDR3 region: CAGTGDLLYEQYF. The CDR3 DNA sequence: TGTGCCGGTACAGGGGATCTCCTTTACGAGCAGTACTTC. The entire variable domain, with the rest obtained from reference TRBV9 and TRBJ2-7, is as follows: DSGVTQTPKHLITATGQRVTLRCSPRSGDLSVYWYQQSLDQGLQFLIQYYNGEERAKGNILERFSAQQFPDLHSELNLSSLELGDSALYFCAGTGDLLYEQYFGPGTRLTVT.

The chain is built from TRBV9 and TRBJ2-1; D possibly matches TRBD1 or TRBD2 (6 bases each). Germline CDR1 reads SGDLS; CDR2 reads YYNGEE. V was shortened by 3 bases and J by 3 bases, with 16 bases between the two germline ends. CDR3 length: 16 amino acids. CDR3 amino acids: CASSAGGRGLYNEQFF. The CDR3 DNA is TGTGCCAGCAGCGCCGGGGGCCGGGGCCTCTACAATGAGCAGTTCTTC.

The chain has TRBV7-8 and TRBJ2-3; the D gene is possibly TRBD1 (7 bases). V lost 6 bases and J 2 bases, leaving 15 bases between the germline ends. This CDR3 region has 15 residues. Germline CDR1 is SGHVS and CDR2 is FQNEAQ. CDR3 sequence reads: CASSRQGLNTDTQYF. CDR3 bases: TGTGCCAGCAGTCGACAGGGACTTAACACAGATACGCAGTATTTT.

V is TRBV7-8 and J is TRBJ2-1, with 10 positions matching TRBD1. The germline gives CDR1 SGHVS, CDR2 FQNEAQ. J lost 8 bases, V lost 5 bases, and 9 bases had no gene match. The CDR3 is made up of 15 amino acids. CDR3 in DNA: TGTGCCAGCAGCACAGGGACAGGGGAGCTCCATGAGCAGTTCTTC. Protein product: CASSTGTGELHEQFF.

This clone showed up just a few times. The chain uses TRBV5-1 and TRBJ1-4, with no clear D. Trimming stripped 0 bases from V and 7 bases from J, with 10 bases between. In germline, CDR1 is SGHRS, CDR2 YFSETQ. The CDR3 contains 14 residues. The CDR3 nucleotides read TGCGCCAGCAGCTTGGATGGTTGGAGTGAAAAACTGTTTTTT. Amino acid sequence: CASSLDGWSEKLFF.

The chain recombines TRBV27 with TRBJ2-3; 9 nucleotides agree with TRBD2. Germline V gene lookup returns CDR1 MNHEY and CDR2 SMNVEV (reference sequence). The CDR3 covers 14 residues. Trimming removed 7 bases from V and 1 base from J; junction bases left unmatched: 3. The CDR3 protein is CASTPSGGTDTQYF. Written as DNA, the CDR3 is TGTGCCAGCACCCCTAGCGGGGGCACAGATACGCAGTATTTT.

The chain employs TRBV25-1 and TRBJ2-3; D uncertain. From germline, CDR1 is MGHDK and CDR2 SYGVNS. V gave up 8 bases and J gave up 4 bases, with 16 bases separating them. The CDR3 contains 14 residues. CDR3 protein: CASLDPAHPDTQYF. CDR3 bases: TGTGCCAGCTTGGATCCGGCCCACCCAGATACGCAGTATTTT. Combining the CDR3 with reference TRBV25-1 and TRBJ2-3 gives the whole variable domain EADIYQTPRYLVIGTGKKITLECSQTMGHDKMYWYQQDPGMELHLIHYSYGVNSTEKGDLSSESTVSRIRTEHFPLTLESARPSHTSQYLCASLDPAHPDTQYFGPGTRLTVL.

This clone was picked up a small number of times. The chain joins TRBV6-1 to TRBJ1-1; D not certain. This CDR3 comprises 11 residues. The germline V gene encodes CDR1 MNHNS and CDR2 SASEGT. The V and J ends lost 5 bases and 7 bases respectively, with 8 bases between them. The CDR3 loop reads CASSTGYEAFF. DNA for the CDR3: TGTGCCAGCAGTACGGGGTATGAAGCTTTCTTT.

The J gene is TRBJ1-6, the V gene TRBV2, with D possibly TRBD1 on 6 matching bases. V dropped 5 bases and J dropped 8 bases, with 13 bases sitting between them. The germline CDR1 and CDR2 sequences are SNHLY and FYNNEI. CDR3 length: 14 amino acids. CDR3 sequence reads: CASSPYQGYSPLHF. The CDR3 DNA reads TGTGCCAGCAGTCCCTACCAGGGGTATTCACCCCTCCACTTT.

The sample holds a few counts of this clone. The genes are TRBV15 and TRBJ2-1; no reliable D call. The CDR3 sequence is 15 residues long. Between the trimmed V and J ends, which lost 0 bases and 4 bases, there was a span of 10 bases. Germline values: CDR1 LNHNV, CDR2 YYDKDF (reference sequence). CDR3 DNA sequence: TGTGCCACCAGCAGAGATGTCGGACCTTACAATGAGCAGTTCTTC. It codes for CATSRDVGPYNEQFF.

This chain uses TRBV6-1 with TRBJ2-3, with 10 bases lining up with TRBD2. CDR1 MNHNS and CDR2 SASEGT come from the germline V gene. This CDR3 contains 15 residues. With V trimmed by 0 bases and J by 4 bases, 1 base remained unmatched. CDR3 in amino acids: CASSEASGGPDTQYF. CDR3 DNA: TGTGCCAGCAGTGAAGCTAGCGGGGGGCCAGATACGCAGTATTTT.

This clone was counted between two and nine times. The chain uses TRBV7-9 and TRBJ1-6; D may be TRBD1 (5 bases). This CDR3 contains 15 residues. Deletions cut 5 bases from V and 10 bases from J, with 18 bases between. Germline CDR1 SEHNR, CDR2 FQNEAQ (reference sequence). The CDR3 protein is CASSLLGTATSPLHF. As DNA, the CDR3 is TGTGCCAGCAGCCTCCTTGGGACCGCGACCTCACCCCTCCACTTT.

This clone was counted once. The gene calls are TRBV20-1 and TRBJ2-5; D not resolved. Germline values: CDR1 DFQATT, CDR2 SNEGSKA (reference sequence). This CDR3 comprises 11 residues. This CDR3 reads CSKGRQETQYF. Written as DNA, the CDR3 is TGCAGCAAGGGCCGGCAAGAGACCCAGTACTTC.

The chain employs TRBV5-1 and TRBJ1-6; 7 nucleotides agree with TRBD1. The J segment lost 13 bases and the V segment lost 4 bases, leaving 14 bases of the junction unmatched. Germline CDR1 and CDR2: SGHRS and YFSETQ. The CDR3 loop spans 15 amino acids. The CDR3 coding sequence is TGCGCCAGCAGCGCTGAACAGGGGCCGCTGATGCCCCTCCACTTT. This gives the protein CASSAEQGPLMPLHF.

The V gene is TRBV5-6, the J gene TRBJ2-3; no clear D gene. V lost 6 bases to trimming and J lost 1 base, with 18 bases between them. The germline CDR1 and CDR2 sequences are SGHDT and YYEEEE. This CDR3 region has 16 residues. This CDR3 reads CASTRTKRPGTDTQYF. CDR3 nucleotide sequence: TGTGCCAGCACCCGGACGAAGAGACCTGGCACAGATACGCAGTATTTT. Supplemented by reference TRBV5-6 and TRBJ2-3, the full variable domain reads DAGVTQSPTHLIKTRGQQVTLRCSPKSGHDTVSWYQQALGQGPQFIFQYYEEEERQRGNFPDRFSGHQFPNYSSELNVNALLLGDSALYLCASTRTKRPGTDTQYFGPGTRLTVL.

This clone has only a few counts. CDR3 bases: TGTGCCAGCTCACCGAGGCAGGGGGCAGGTCAGCCCCAGCATTTT. Translated: CASSPRQGAGQPQHF. J is TRBJ1-5 and V is TRBV18; the match to TRBD1 covers 8 bases. The CDR3 covers 15 residues. V shed 3 bases and J 6 bases; nucleotides not matched to a gene: 7. From germline, CDR1 is KGHSH and CDR2 LQKENI.

The V call is TRBV27, the J call TRBJ1-1; 7 bases are a match to TRBD1. V lost 7 bases to trimming and J lost 0 bases; unmatched junction nucleotides: 14. The CDR3 length is 17 residues. Germline V gene lookup returns CDR1 MNHEY and CDR2 SMNVEV (reference sequence). DNA for the CDR3: TGTGCCAGCACGATTGGGGGAGGGGGCGGGATGAACACTGAAGCTTTCTTT. The encoded protein is CASTIGGGGGMNTEAFF.

This chain joins TRBV5-1 and TRBJ2-3, with 10 bases that match TRBD2. The J segment lost 6 bases and the V segment lost 2 bases, leaving 3 bases of the junction unmatched. Per the germline V gene, CDR1 is SGHRS and CDR2 is YFSETQ. This CDR3 is 14 amino acids long. CDR3 sequence: CASSLAGGPDTQYF. The CDR3, as DNA: TGCGCCAGCAGCTTAGCGGGGGGGCCTGATACGCAGTATTTT.

The chain couples TRBV27 to TRBJ2-7, with D hard to call. This CDR3 is built from 10 residues. V lost 9 bases and J 3 bases, leaving 6 bases between the germline ends. Germline-derived CDR1 and CDR2 are MNHEY and SMNVEV (reference sequence). The CDR3 coding sequence is TGTGCCAGGAACTGCTACGAGCAGTACTTC. Translated: CARNCYEQYF.

This clone was recorded only once. The V gene is TRBV7-2, the J gene TRBJ2-5; the match to TRBD1 covers 7 bases. Germline CDR1 and CDR2: SGHTA and FQGNSA. The V segment lost 4 bases and the J segment 3 bases; nucleotides outside the gene matches: 8. The CDR3 extends over 15 amino acids. As DNA, the CDR3 is TGTGCCAGCAGCTCGACAGGGAACCCAAAAGAGACCCAGTACTTC. As protein: CASSSTGNPKETQYF.

V is TRBV5-4 and J is TRBJ2-3; 10 bases line up with TRBD1. Germline V CDR1 and CDR2: SGHNT, YYREEE (reference sequence). V lost 3 bases, J lost 6 bases, and 7 bases stayed unmatched. There are 15 residues in the CDR3. Here the CDR3 DNA reads TGTGCCAGCAGCTATGAGGGGACAGGGGTCGATACGCAGTATTTT. The encoded protein is CASSYEGTGVDTQYF. The variable domain in full, with the rest retrieved from reference TRBV5-4 and TRBJ2-3, is ETGVTQSPTHLIKTRGQQVTLRCSSQSGHNTVSWYQQALGQGPQFIFQYYREEENGRGNFPPRFSGLQFPNYSSELNVNALELDDSALYLCASSYEGTGVDTQYFGPGTRLTVL.

This chain links TRBV11-2 with TRBJ1-5; D perhaps matches TRBD1 (6 bases). The CDR3 has 12 amino acids. The germline V gene encodes CDR1 SGHAT and CDR2 FQNNGV. Trimming shortened V by 9 bases and J by 4 bases, and 10 bases separated the two germline ends. The CDR3: CARGGANQPQHF. CDR3 coding DNA: TGTGCCAGGGGGGGGGCGAATCAGCCCCAGCATTTT.

The J gene is TRBJ2-5, the V gene TRBV9; D is tentatively TRBD1 or TRBD2 (7 bases each). Germline V gives CDR1 SGDLS, CDR2 YYNGEE. V shed 3 bases and J shed 1 base, with 34 bases lying between them. CDR3 length: 22 amino acids. CDR3 coding DNA: TGTGCCAGCAGCGCGGGAGGACGGCAGAGGGGGCTGTTACTAGCGAGCCAAGAGACCCAGTACTTC. Protein sequence: CASSAGGRQRGLLLASQETQYF.

The V and J genes are TRBV27 and TRBJ2-1; 7 nucleotides agree with TRBD1. The CDR3 runs to 12 residues. V shed 10 bases, J shed 5 bases, and the junction held 5 bases outside the gene matches. Germline assignment: CDR1 MNHEY and CDR2 SMNVEV (reference sequence). Written as DNA, the CDR3 is TGTGCCACCTCCGGGACAGACAATGAGCAGTTCTTC. Translated: CATSGTDNEQFF.

The chain employs TRBV6-6 and TRBJ1-1, with D maybe TRBD1 (5 bases). Germline V gives CDR1 MNHNY, CDR2 SVGAGI (reference sequence). The ends were cut back, 5 bases at V and 0 bases at J, with 13 bases in the middle. CDR3 length equals 15 residues. CDR3 sequence reads: CASSPGLGMNTEAFF. The CDR3 DNA reads as TGTGCCAGCAGTCCGGGACTGGGAATGAACACTGAAGCTTTCTTT.

The chain joins TRBV5-1 to TRBJ2-3; no reliable D call. The V gene lost 2 bases and the J gene lost 6 bases, with 10 bases spanning the gap. The CDR3 is 13 residues long. In germline, CDR1 is SGHRS, CDR2 YFSETQ. The DNA of the CDR3 is TGCGCCAGCAGCTTAACGAACCGGGATACGCAGTATTTT. Its protein product is CASSLTNRDTQYF.